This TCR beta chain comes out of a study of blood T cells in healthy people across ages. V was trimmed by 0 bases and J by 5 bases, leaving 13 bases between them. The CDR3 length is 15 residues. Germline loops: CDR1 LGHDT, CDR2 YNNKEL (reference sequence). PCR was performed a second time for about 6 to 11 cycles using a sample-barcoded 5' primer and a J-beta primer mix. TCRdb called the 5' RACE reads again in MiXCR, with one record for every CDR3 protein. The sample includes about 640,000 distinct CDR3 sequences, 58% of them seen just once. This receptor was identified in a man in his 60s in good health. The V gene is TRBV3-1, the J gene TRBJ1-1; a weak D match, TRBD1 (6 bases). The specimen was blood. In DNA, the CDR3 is TGTGCCAGCAGCCAAGATCCCGGGGGCAGGACTGAAGCTTTCTTT. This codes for CASSQDPGGRTEAFF.